This T cell receptor beta chain was retrieved from a study of cytomegalovirus exposure and HLA in healthy donors. Donors in the study were healthy people who gave bone marrow. CDR1 is SNHLY and CDR2 is FYNNEI in the germline V gene. This CDR3 is 14 amino acids long. Use of 60 Vbeta and 13 Jbeta primers characterized the PCR. As processed by the authors: It was a later analysis that counted tens of millions of unique TCR beta chains, of which some 12 million were shared. Repertoires were generated with immunoSEQ multiplex PCR, while TCRdb's copy carries only in-frame clones and drops some. V and J calls and clone size are given by that table; D and trimming were obtained from the DNA. The table shows more than 100,000 clones, with approximately 78% occurring only once. Study-wide results and limits: A later look showed TCR association rates differing by HLA locus, highest for DRB1 and lowest for HLA-C. Some TCR beta chains (over 150 of them) were listed as cytomegalovirus-associated.

Concerning this clone itself: Its cognate antigen is unknown.

V and J are TRBV2 and TRBJ2-5, with TRBD1 matching 11 bases. The J call is in doubt because the DNA end fits TRBJ2-7 better. This sequence was found in a woman in her forties or fifties in good health and CMV-seropositive. Sequencing input: PBMCs. The CDR3 DNA reads as TGTGCCAGCAGTGGGACAGGGGGCTCTTACGAGCAGTACTTC. Its translation is CASSGTGGSYEQYF.